The clone carrying this T cell receptor beta chain has just a few counts. Its antigen is undetermined. PCR employed 60 Vbeta and 13 Jbeta primers. The table came from immunoSEQ multiplex PCR; TCRdb's copy has only in-frame clones and leaves some out. Found here are about 110,000 clones, 60% to 85% of them singletons; the top ten hold 7.5% to 10%. The data belong to a study of cytomegalovirus exposure and HLA in healthy donors. Regarding the study as a whole: In a later analysis, an Asian-associated ancestry cluster reportedly showed fewer N-insertions than the roughly 700-donor mean. Immune exposure data for these donors was limited to CMV serostatus. Analyses of presence/absence relied on an assumption of roughly uniform sequencing depth across donors.

Germline lookup yields CDR1 SGHVS and CDR2 FQNEAQ. This CDR3 is 14 amino acids long. V shed 1 base and J shed 1 base, with 7 bases lying between them. The sequenced sample was PBMCs. V is TRBV7-8 and J is TRBJ1-1; a weak D match, TRBD1 (6 bases). The clonotype originates from a woman aged 40 to 50 in good health and CMV-seropositive. This CDR3 is CASSLGQANTEAFF. The DNA for the CDR3 is TGTGCCAGCAGCTTAGGACAGGCGAACACTGAAGCTTTCTTT.